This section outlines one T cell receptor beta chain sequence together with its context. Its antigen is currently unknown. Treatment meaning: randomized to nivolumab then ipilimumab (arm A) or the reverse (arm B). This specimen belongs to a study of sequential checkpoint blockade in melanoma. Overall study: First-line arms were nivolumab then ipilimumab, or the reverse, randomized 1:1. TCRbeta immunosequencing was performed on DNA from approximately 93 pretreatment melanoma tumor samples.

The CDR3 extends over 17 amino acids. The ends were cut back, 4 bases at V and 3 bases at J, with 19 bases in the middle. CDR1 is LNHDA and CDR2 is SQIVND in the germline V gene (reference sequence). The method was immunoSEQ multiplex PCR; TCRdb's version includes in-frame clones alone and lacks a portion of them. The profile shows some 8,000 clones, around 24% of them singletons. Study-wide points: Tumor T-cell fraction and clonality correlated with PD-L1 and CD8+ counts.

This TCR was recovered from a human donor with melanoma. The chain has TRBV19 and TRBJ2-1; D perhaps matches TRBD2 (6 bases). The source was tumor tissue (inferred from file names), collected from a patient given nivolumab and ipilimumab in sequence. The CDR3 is CASSTIFSGKNYNEQFF. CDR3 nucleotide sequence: TGTGCCAGTAGTACAATCTTTAGCGGCAAAAACTACAATGAGCAGTTCTTC. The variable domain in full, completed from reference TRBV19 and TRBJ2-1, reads DGGITQSPKYLFRKEGQNVTLSCEQNLNHDAMYWYRQDPGQGLRLIYYSQIVNDFQKGDIAEGYSVSREKKESFPLTVTSAQKNPTAFYLCASSTIFSGKNYNEQFFGPGTRLTVL.